This TCR beta chain was recorded in a study of control samples from healthy donors and cancer patients. Assay: immunoSEQ multiplex PCR; the TCRdb copy retains only in-frame clones and omits some. The table lists fewer than 200,000 clones, about 93% of them singletons. Germline assignment: CDR1 SNHLY and CDR2 FYNNEI. The CDR3 is 14 residues long. V was pared by 5 bases and J by 2 bases, with 4 bases of the junction left unmatched. The chain has TRBV2 and TRBJ2-3, with 7 bases fitting TRBD2. The clonotype originates from a man aged 18 to 35 in good health. Sequences were obtained from blood. The CDR3 region is CASSRGGDTDTQYF. CDR3 sequence (DNA): TGTGCCAGCAGTCGCGGGGGAGACACAGATACGCAGTATTTT.